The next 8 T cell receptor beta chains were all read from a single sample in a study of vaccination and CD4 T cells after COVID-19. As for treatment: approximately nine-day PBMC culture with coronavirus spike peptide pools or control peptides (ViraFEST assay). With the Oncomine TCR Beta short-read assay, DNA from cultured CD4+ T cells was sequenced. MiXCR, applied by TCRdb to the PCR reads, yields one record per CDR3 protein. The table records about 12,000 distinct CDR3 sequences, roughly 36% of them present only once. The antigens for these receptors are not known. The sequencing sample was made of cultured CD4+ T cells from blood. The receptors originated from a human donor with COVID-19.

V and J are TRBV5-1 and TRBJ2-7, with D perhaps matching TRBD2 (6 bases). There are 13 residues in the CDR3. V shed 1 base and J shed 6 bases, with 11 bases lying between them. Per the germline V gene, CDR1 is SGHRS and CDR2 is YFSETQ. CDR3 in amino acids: CASSLLQGGEQYF. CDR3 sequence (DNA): TGCGCCAGCAGCTTGCTGCAGGGAGGCGAGCAGTACTTC. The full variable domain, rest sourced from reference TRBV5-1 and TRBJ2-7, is KAGVTQTPRYLIKTRGQQVTLSCSPISGHRSVSWYQQTPGQGLQFLFEYFSETQRNKGNFPGRFSGRQFSNSRSEMNVSTLELGDSALYLCASSLLQGGEQYFGPGTRLTVT.

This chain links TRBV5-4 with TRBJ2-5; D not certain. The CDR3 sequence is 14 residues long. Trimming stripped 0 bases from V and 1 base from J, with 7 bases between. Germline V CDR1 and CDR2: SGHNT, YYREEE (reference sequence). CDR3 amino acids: CASSLALTQETQYF. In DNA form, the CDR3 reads TGTGCCAGCAGCTTGGCCCTCACCCAAGAGACCCAGTACTTC.

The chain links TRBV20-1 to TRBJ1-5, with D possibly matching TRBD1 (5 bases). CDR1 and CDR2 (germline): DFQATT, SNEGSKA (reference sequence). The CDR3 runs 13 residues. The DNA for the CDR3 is TGCTCGGGCCGAGGGGATCCCAATCAGCCCCAGCATTTT. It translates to CSGRGDPNQPQHF.

The CDR3 here is CASSSRLERARELFF. The CDR3 DNA follows: TGTGCCAGCAGCTCGCGACTAGAACGGGCCCGGGAGCTGTTTTTT. V and J are TRBV5-4 and TRBJ2-2; a weak D match, TRBD2 (6 bases). The CDR3 runs 15 residues. Germline loops: CDR1 SGHNT, CDR2 YYREEE (reference sequence). V was shortened by 3 bases and J by 9 bases, with 18 bases between the two germline ends.

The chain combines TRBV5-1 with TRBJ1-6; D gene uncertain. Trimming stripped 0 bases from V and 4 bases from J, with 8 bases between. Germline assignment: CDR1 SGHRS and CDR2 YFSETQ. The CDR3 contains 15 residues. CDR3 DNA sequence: TGCGCCAGCAGCTTGGAGGGAACATATAATTCACCCCTCCACTTT. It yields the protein CASSLEGTYNSPLHF.

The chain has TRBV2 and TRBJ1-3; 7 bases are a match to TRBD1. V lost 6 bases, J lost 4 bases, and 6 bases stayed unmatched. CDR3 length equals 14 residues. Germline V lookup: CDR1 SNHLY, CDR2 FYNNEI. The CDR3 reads CASRSGTAGNTIYF. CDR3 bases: TGTGCCAGCAGGTCCGGGACAGCCGGAAACACCATATATTTT.

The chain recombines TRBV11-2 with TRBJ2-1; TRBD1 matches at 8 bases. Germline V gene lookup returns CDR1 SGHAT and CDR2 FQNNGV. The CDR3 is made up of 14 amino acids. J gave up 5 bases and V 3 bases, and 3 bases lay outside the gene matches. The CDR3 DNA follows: TGTGCCAGCAGCTTCAGGGGGCGGGACAATGAGCAGTTCTTC. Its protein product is CASSFRGRDNEQFF.

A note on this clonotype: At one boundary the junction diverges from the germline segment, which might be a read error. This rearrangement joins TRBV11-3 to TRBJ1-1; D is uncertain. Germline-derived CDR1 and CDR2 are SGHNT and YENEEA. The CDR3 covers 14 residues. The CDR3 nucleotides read TGTGCCGGCAGCTCCTGGACGGGGAACACTGAAGCTTTCTTT. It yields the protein CAGSSWTGNTEAFF.